This entry lists 23 T cell receptor beta chains sequenced from one sample in a study of T cell repertoires in cytomegalovirus infection. MiXCR, applied by TCRdb to the reads, yields one record per CDR3 protein. The repertoire has 630,000 or so distinct CDR3 sequences, less than 25% of them found once; the top ten carry around 8%. Material: CD8+ T cells from PBMCs. The receptors originated from a human donor in good health (CMV status not recorded). Some clones in this sample may be carry-over from other donors' samples.

The chain recombines TRBV25-1 with TRBJ2-6; 11 bases are a match to TRBD1. The CDR3 contains 19 residues. The junction had 4 bases not matched to a gene; V was cut back by 0 bases and J by 0 bases. Germline V gene lookup returns CDR1 MGHDK and CDR2 SYGVNS. The CDR3 loop is CASSEYGDRGNSGANVLTF. The CDR3 DNA sequence: TGTGCCAGCAGTGAATACGGGGACAGGGGGAACTCTGGGGCCAACGTCCTGACTTTC.

This clonotype was recorded many times. The gene calls are TRBV28 and TRBJ1-5; D remains ambiguous. V lost 3 bases, J lost 1 base, and 10 bases lay in between. The CDR3 is 15 amino acids. From germline, CDR1 is MDHEN and CDR2 SYDVKM. The CDR3 DNA follows: TGTGCCAGCAGTTTTCGATGGACCAGCAATCAGCCCCAGCATTTT. As protein: CASSFRWTSNQPQHF.

The chain joins TRBV5-5 to TRBJ2-5, with 7 bases lining up with TRBD1. The V segment lost 4 bases and the J segment 2 bases; nucleotides outside the gene matches: 5. Germline CDR1 reads SGHKS; CDR2 reads YYEKEE (reference sequence). This CDR3 is 14 amino acids long. In nucleotides, the CDR3 is TGTGCCAGCAGCCTAAGGGGGCTGCAAGAGACCCAGTACTTC. Translated: CASSLRGLQETQYF.

This rearrangement joins TRBV24-1 to TRBJ2-1; 8 bases fit TRBD1. CDR3 length: 13 amino acids. Trimming at V came to 7 bases and at J to 9 bases, leaving 7 bases not matched to a gene. The germline V gene encodes CDR1 KGHDR and CDR2 SFDVKD. CDR3 in amino acids: CATRGQDLGEQFF. The CDR3 nucleotides are TGTGCCACCAGGGGACAGGACCTCGGTGAGCAGTTCTTC.

A single count supports this clonotype. Here the CDR3 DNA reads TGTGCCAGCAGTTTTAATAGCGATCCCTATGGCTACACCTTC. It specifies CASSFNSDPYGYTF. The V and J genes are TRBV27 and TRBJ1-2; D unclear. Trimming pared 3 bases from V and 4 bases from J, leaving 12 bases between. Germline V lookup: CDR1 MNHEY, CDR2 SMNVEV (reference sequence). CDR3 length: 14 residues.

The V call is TRBV24-1, the J call TRBJ2-5; 8 bases align to TRBD2. CDR1 KGHDR and CDR2 SFDVKD come from the germline V gene. V dropped 4 bases and J dropped 5; count of bases not matched to a gene: 5. The CDR3 runs 14 residues. CDR3 residues: CATSDPLAGETQYF. The DNA for the CDR3 is TGTGCCACCAGTGACCCATTAGCGGGGGAGACCCAGTACTTC.

In its sample, this clonotype was seen a few times. The J gene is TRBJ2-1, the V gene TRBV20-1; unclear D gene. From germline, CDR1 is DFQATT and CDR2 SNEGSKA (reference sequence). V shed 0 bases and J shed 3 bases, with 6 bases lying between them. The length of the CDR3 is 13 residues. For the CDR3, the DNA is TGCAGTGCTAGAGATTTGAACTACAATGAGCAGTTCTTC. Translated: CSARDLNYNEQFF.

V gene TRBV7-9 combines with J gene TRBJ2-7; 7 bases line up with TRBD1. This CDR3 comprises 14 residues. Germline V gene data show CDR1 as SEHNR and CDR2 as FQNEAQ (reference sequence). V gave up 4 bases and J gave up 3 bases; unmatched junction bases: 6. As DNA, the CDR3 is TGTGCCAGCAGCTCGGGACAGACCCTCTACGAGCAGTACTTC. Its translation: CASSSGQTLYEQYF.

There are a few counts of this clonotype. The chain couples TRBV15 to TRBJ1-5; 7 positions match TRBD1. CDR1 and CDR2 (germline): LNHNV, YYDKDF (reference sequence). V lost 5 bases, J lost 7 bases, and 5 bases stayed unmatched. The CDR3 has 13 residues. CDR3 sequence (DNA): TGTGCCACCAGCGGCGACAGGGCCCAGCCCCAGCATTTT. This sequence encodes CATSGDRAQPQHF.

This chain uses TRBV20-1 with TRBJ2-7; 8 nucleotides line up with TRBD1. J was trimmed by 1 base and V by 1 base; bases with no gene match: 6. The germline V gene has CDR1 DFQATT and CDR2 SNEGSKA (reference sequence). This CDR3 is 15 amino acids long. CDR3 loop: CSARVEGQVSYEQYF. Written as DNA, the CDR3 is TGCAGTGCTAGAGTTGAGGGACAGGTTTCCTACGAGCAGTACTTC.

In its sample, this clonotype was seen a few times. This rearrangement joins TRBV25-1 to TRBJ1-1, with a weak D call TRBD1 (5 bases). Germline V gene lookup returns CDR1 MGHDK and CDR2 SYGVNS. The ends were cut back, 1 base at V and 0 bases at J, with 9 bases in the middle. The CDR3 covers 15 residues. For the CDR3, the DNA is TGTGCCAGCAGTGAATTGGGGCCACTGAACACTGAAGCTTTCTTT. Amino acids: CASSELGPLNTEAFF.

The table lists this clonotype with many counts. The rearrangement links TRBV7-9 to TRBJ1-5; D is perhaps TRBD1 (5 bases). Germline V gene sequence: CDR1 SEHNR, CDR2 FQNEAQ (reference sequence). The CDR3 length is 13 residues. V shed 5 bases and J shed 5 bases, with 10 bases lying between them. CDR3 in DNA: TGTGCCAGCAGCCCTGACAGAGATCAGCCCCAGCATTTT. It is translated as CASSPDRDQPQHF.

This clonotype was found a few times. This chain links TRBV19 with TRBJ2-7; tentatively, D is TRBD1 or TRBD2 (6 bases each). V lost 7 bases and J 5 bases, leaving 15 bases between the germline ends. Germline assignment: CDR1 LNHDA and CDR2 SQIVND (reference sequence). CDR3 length equals 13 residues. The CDR3 sequence: CASTLRGEHEQYV. CDR3 nucleotides: TGTGCCAGTACCCTGAGGGGGGAACACGAGCAGTACGTC.

V is TRBV7-2 and J is TRBJ2-5; D possibly corresponds to TRBD2 (6 bases). The CDR3 has 18 residues. The V gene lost 1 base and the J gene lost 5 bases, with 23 bases spanning the gap. CDR1 and CDR2 from the germline V gene are SGHTA and FQGNSA. The CDR3 is CASSLVWTQRPGDETQYF. Here the CDR3 DNA reads TGTGCCAGCAGCTTAGTATGGACCCAGCGCCCGGGGGATGAGACCCAGTACTTC.

The rearrangement joins TRBV29-1 to TRBJ2-2, with D perhaps matching TRBD1 or TRBD2 (5 bases each). V lost 6 bases, J lost 2 bases, and 13 bases lay in between. CDR1 and CDR2 (germline): SQVTM, ANQGSEA. The CDR3 is 14 amino acids. Written as DNA, the CDR3 is TGCAGCGTAGACACCGGGGCAAACACCGGGGAGCTGTTTTTT. Amino acids: CSVDTGANTGELFF.

This clonotype has at least ten counts. V usage is TRBV7-9 and J usage is TRBJ2-3, with 9 bases that match TRBD2. The CDR3 covers 15 residues. The germline CDR1 and CDR2 sequences are SEHNR and FQNEAQ (reference sequence). J gave up 2 bases and V 4 bases, and 4 bases lay outside the gene matches. The DNA for the CDR3 is TGTGCCAGCAGCTCACTAGCGGGCCTCACAGATACGCAGTATTTT. Protein product: CASSSLAGLTDTQYF.

The chain recombines TRBV11-1 with TRBJ2-2, with unresolved D. V was pared by 3 bases and J by 6 bases, with 20 bases between. CDR1 and CDR2 from the germline V gene are SGHAT and FQDESV (reference sequence). CDR3 length: 17 amino acids. CDR3 coding DNA: TGTGCCAGCAGCTTCCAAAACACGCAACCCTACTCCGGGGAGCTGTTTTTT. Translating gives CASSFQNTQPYSGELFF.

This clonotype was found many times. V gene TRBV7-6 combines with J gene TRBJ2-1, with 11 bases matching TRBD2. V lost 1 base to trimming and J lost 8 bases; unmatched junction nucleotides: 4. Germline loops: CDR1 SGHVS, CDR2 FNYEAQ. The CDR3 has 15 amino acids. The DNA of the CDR3 is TGTGCCAGCAGCTTAGAAATGGGACTAGCGGATGAGCAGTTCTTC. It codes for CASSLEMGLADEQFF.

This clonotype was found many times. The V gene is TRBV5-5, the J gene TRBJ1-1, with 8 positions matching TRBD1. This CDR3 region has 17 residues. CDR1 is SGHKS and CDR2 is YYEKEE in the germline V gene (reference sequence). J lost 5 bases, V lost 2 bases, and 14 bases had no gene match. In DNA, the CDR3 is TGTGCCAGCAGCTTTTTAGGCCAGGGGGCCCCGGGGACTGAAGCTTTCTTT. Its translation is CASSFLGQGAPGTEAFF.

In its sample, this clonotype was seen a few times. The rearrangement uses TRBV11-2 and TRBJ1-1; D gene uncertain. Germline loops: CDR1 SGHAT, CDR2 FQNNGV. The CDR3 is made up of 12 amino acids. Deletions cut 1 base from V and 12 bases from J, with 12 bases between. The CDR3 nucleotides read TGTGCCAGCAGCTTAGGGGCCGGGGTAACTTTCTTT. This gives the protein CASSLGAGVTFF. The whole variable domain, remainder taken from reference TRBV11-2 and TRBJ1-1, is EAGVAQSPRYKIIEKRQSVAFWCNPISGHATLYWYQQILGQGPKLLIQFQNNGVVDDSQLPKDRFSAERLKGVDSTLKIQPAKLEDSAVYLCASSLGAGVTFFGQGTRLTVV.

Turning to this clonotype: A read error may be the cause here, since a much bigger clone is one base away. The rearrangement links TRBV12-3 or TRBV12-4 to TRBJ2-7; D not resolved. This CDR3 is built from 11 residues. V shed 8 bases and J shed 3 bases, with 8 bases lying between them. Written as DNA, the CDR3 is TGTGCCAGCGGTGCAAACTACGAGCAGTACTTC. Translating it yields CASGANYEQYF.

This clonotype was observed many times. The J gene is TRBJ1-5, the V gene TRBV7-8, with D possibly TRBD1 on 6 matching bases. Germline lookup yields CDR1 SGHVS and CDR2 FQNEAQ. The CDR3 has 14 amino acids. With 1 base removed from V and 5 bases from J, the gap between germline ends came to 9 bases. The CDR3 reads CASSLGAGDQPQHF. The CDR3 DNA is TGTGCCAGCAGCTTAGGGGCAGGGGATCAGCCCCAGCATTTT.

Only a few counts were recorded for this clonotype. This sequence joins TRBV19 and TRBJ2-1, with 9 bases aligning to TRBD2. The length of the CDR3 is 16 residues. Germline trimming cut 6 bases from V and 4 bases from J; bases unmatched to any gene: 10. From germline, CDR1 is LNHDA and CDR2 SQIVND (reference sequence). The CDR3 DNA reads as TGTGCCAGTAGAGGGGCGGGGGGGCAGACATACAATGAGCAGTTCTTC. This gives the protein CASRGAGGQTYNEQFF.